A selection of T cell receptor beta chains follows, all from one sample in a study of T cell changes during pregnancy in multiple sclerosis. Some clones are missing from TCRdb's copy, which holds only in-frame ones; the method was immunoSEQ multiplex PCR. The sample has 78,000 or so clones, about 90% seen once. The sequenced sample was CD4+ T cells from peripheral blood mononuclear cells, obtained before pregnancy. These TCRs come from a female donor with multiple sclerosis, enrolled in a pregnancy study. Each CDR3 is given with its conserved first and last residue. D genes are given only for firm matches. Clone size is stated in some rows and not others, as once, few, many or a class when expanded.

j_call | d_call | v_call | clone_size | cdr3_nt | cdr3_aa
TRBJ1-2 | . | TRBV29-1 | . | TGCAGCGTCAGGGGACTAGCTAACTATGGCTACACCTTC | CSVRGLANYGYTF
TRBJ2-5 | TRBD2 | TRBV4-1 | . | TGCGCCAGCAGCCAAGAGGGCCACCCGACTAGCGGGGGGTACCAAGAGACCCAGTACTTC | CASSQEGHPTSGGYQETQYF
TRBJ2-1 | TRBD2 | TRBV5-1 | . | TGCGCCAGCAGCAGGACTAGCGGGTCGTACAATGAGCAGTTCTTC | CASSRTSGSYNEQFF
TRBJ2-7 | TRBD1 | TRBV27 | . | TGTGCCAGCAGACCTATGACAGGGGGGTCCTACGAGCAGTACTTC | CASRPMTGGSYEQYF
TRBJ1-1 | . | TRBV11-2 | . | TGTGCCAGCAGCTTGCAGGGGAAGAACACTGAAGCTTTCTTT | CASSLQGKNTEAFF
TRBJ2-7 | TRBD1 | TRBV2 | . | TGTGCCAGCAGTGAAGCGGGACAGTTCTACGAGCAGTACTTC | CASSEAGQFYEQYF
TRBJ2-1 | TRBD2 | TRBV4-2 | . | TGTGCCAGCAGCCAAGCGGCTCTAGCGGGAGCCTACAATGAGCAGTTCTTC | CASSQAALAGAYNEQFF
TRBJ2-7 | . | TRBV1 | . | TGCACCAGCAGCCCCACCAGGGGGGTACAGGGTCTGCAATACGAGCAGTACTTC | CTSSPTRGVQGLQYEQYF
TRBJ1-5 | TRBD1 | TRBV7-2 | . | TGTGCCAGCAGCCCAGGGGGTTCCAGCAATCAGCCCCAGCATTTT | CASSPGGSSNQPQHF
TRBJ2-5 | TRBD1 | TRBV5-4 | . | TGTGCCAGCACGGCAAGGACAGGCAGCGGCAGGATCCAGACCCAGTACTTC | CASTARTGSGRIQTQYF
TRBJ1-5 | . | TRBV2 | . | TGTGCCAGCAAGGAAGGGGGTCAGGGGAAGCCCCAGCATTTT | CASKEGGQGKPQHF
TRBJ1-6 | TRBD1 | TRBV5-4 | . | TGTGCCAGCAGCTTGGCTGGGACAGGGGGCTATAATTCACCCCTCCACTTT | CASSLAGTGGYNSPLHF
TRBJ2-7 | TRBD2 | TRBV19 | . | TGTGCCAGTAGGGCTAGCGGGAGTATCAACGAGCAGTACTTC | CASRASGSINEQYF
TRBJ2-2 | . | TRBV2 | . | TGTGCCAGCATGGCTGATGCGAACACCGGGGAGCTGTTTTTT | CASMADANTGELFF
TRBJ2-1 | . | TRBV7-2 | . | TGTGCCAGCAGCTCCCCCGGGACTCAGAACTACAATGAGCAGTTCTTC | CASSSPGTQNYNEQFF
TRBJ2-1 | TRBD1 | TRBV18 | . | TGTGCCAGCTCACCACAACCGGGACAGATCTACAATGAGCAGTTCTTC | CASSPQPGQIYNEQFF
TRBJ2-3 | . | TRBV5-4 | . | TGTGCCAGCAGCTTGGGTCGTTCAGATACGCAGTATTTT | CASSLGRSDTQYF
TRBJ2-1 | TRBD2 | TRBV29-1 | . | TGCAGCGTTATAGCGGGGAAACCCAATGAGCAGTTCTTC | CSVIAGKPNEQFF
TRBJ2-6 | TRBD1 | TRBV13 | . | TGTGCCAGCAGCCCGACGAACAGGGGGCACTCTGGGGCCAACGTCCTGACTTTC | CASSPTNRGHSGANVLTF
TRBJ2-3 | . | TRBV5-7 | . | TGTGCCAGCAGCTTATCTGGACAGTACACAGATACGCAGTATTTT | CASSLSGQYTDTQYF
TRBJ2-7 | TRBD2 | TRBV19 | . | TGTGCCAGTAGTCCGTGGCGCGGGGGGACCTCCTACGAGCAGTACTTC | CASSPWRGGTSYEQYF
TRBJ2-7 | TRBD1 | TRBV6-6 | . | TGTGCCAGCAGTTACGGGACAGGGTTCTCCTACGAGCAGTACTTC | CASSYGTGFSYEQYF
TRBJ2-3 | TRBD2 | TRBV28 | . | TGTGCCAGCAGTTCAACAACCCGACTAGCGGGAGGGAATTCTAGAGATACGCAGTATTTT | CASSSTTRLAGGNSRDTQYF
TRBJ2-7 | . | TRBV5-1 | . | TGCGCCAGCAGTTCACCGGGACTGTCTCACGAGCAGTACTTC | CASSSPGLSHEQYF
TRBJ2-1 | . | TRBV9 | once | TGTGCCAGCACCAGGGGGGCCCAAGGTTCCTACAATGAGCAGTTCTTC | CASTRGAQGSYNEQFF